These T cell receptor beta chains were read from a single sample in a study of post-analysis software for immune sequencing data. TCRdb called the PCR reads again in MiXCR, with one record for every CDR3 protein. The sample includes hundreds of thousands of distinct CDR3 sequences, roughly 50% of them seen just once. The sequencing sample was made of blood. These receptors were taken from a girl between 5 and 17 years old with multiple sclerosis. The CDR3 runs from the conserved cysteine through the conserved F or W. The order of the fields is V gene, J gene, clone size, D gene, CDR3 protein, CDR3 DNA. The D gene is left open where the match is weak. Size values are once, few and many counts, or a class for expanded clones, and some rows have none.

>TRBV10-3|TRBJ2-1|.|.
CAIKVGAGPYNEQFF
TGTGCCATCAAGGTGGGTGCCGGCCCCTACAATGAGCAGTTCTTC
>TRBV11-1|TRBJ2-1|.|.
CASSHLRLEQFF
TGTGCCAGCAGCCATCTTCGTCTTGAGCAGTTCTTC
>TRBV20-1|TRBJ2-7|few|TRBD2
CSARVRGLAGVQEQYF
TGCAGTGCTAGAGTGAGGGGCCTAGCGGGAGTCCAAGAGCAGTACTTC
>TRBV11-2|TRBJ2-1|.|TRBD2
CASSFWTSGPRPPNYNEQFF
TGTGCCAGCAGCTTCTGGACTAGCGGGCCTCGACCCCCAAATTACAATGAGCAGTTCTTC
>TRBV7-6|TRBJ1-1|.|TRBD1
CASSRGQGDGEAFF
TGTGCCAGCAGTAGGGGGCAGGGAGATGGGGAAGCTTTCTTT
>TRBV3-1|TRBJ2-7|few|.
CASSHYGRYYEQYF
TGTGCCAGCAGCCATTACGGCAGATACTACGAGCAGTACTTC
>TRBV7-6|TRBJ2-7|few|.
CASSSRDTDYEQYF
TGTGCCAGCAGCTCCCGGGACACAGACTACGAGCAGTACTTC
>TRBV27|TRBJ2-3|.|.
CASSLSFRADTQYF
TGTGCCAGCAGTTTATCGTTTCGAGCAGATACGCAGTATTTT
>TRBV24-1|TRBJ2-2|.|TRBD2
CATSEPPGLGTGELFF
TGTGCCACCAGTGAGCCCCCGGGACTAGGTACCGGGGAGCTGTTTTTT
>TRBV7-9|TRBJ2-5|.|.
CASRTPRQTQYF
TGTGCCAGCAGGACACCTAGACAGACCCAGTACTTC
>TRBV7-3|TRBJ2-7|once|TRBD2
CASSLRGAGGSYEQYF
TGTGCCAGCAGCTTGCGTGGAGCGGGAGGGTCGTACGAGCAGTACTTC
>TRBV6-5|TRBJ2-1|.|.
CASSYRDIDEQFF
TGTGCCAGCAGTTACAGGGACATCGATGAGCAGTTCTTC
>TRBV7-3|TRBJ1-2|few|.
CASSSPGKRGYTF
TGTGCCAGCAGCTCCCCAGGGAAAAGGGGCTACACCTTC
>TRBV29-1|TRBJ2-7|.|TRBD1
CSVLKIRGQTYSAYEQYF
TGCAGCGTCCTAAAGATCCGGGGACAGACTTACTCTGCCTACGAGCAGTACTTC
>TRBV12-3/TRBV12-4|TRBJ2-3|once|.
CASSLSGRGPTDTQYF
TGTGCCAGCAGTTTGAGCGGGCGGGGGCCCACAGATACGCAGTATTTT
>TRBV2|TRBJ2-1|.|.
CASRVTAGTTNEQFF
TGTGCCAGCAGGGTTACCGCCGGGACAACCAATGAGCAGTTCTTC
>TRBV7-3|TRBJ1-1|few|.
CASSLQGPAVAFF
TGTGCCAGCAGTCTCCAGGGGCCGGCCGTAGCTTTCTTT